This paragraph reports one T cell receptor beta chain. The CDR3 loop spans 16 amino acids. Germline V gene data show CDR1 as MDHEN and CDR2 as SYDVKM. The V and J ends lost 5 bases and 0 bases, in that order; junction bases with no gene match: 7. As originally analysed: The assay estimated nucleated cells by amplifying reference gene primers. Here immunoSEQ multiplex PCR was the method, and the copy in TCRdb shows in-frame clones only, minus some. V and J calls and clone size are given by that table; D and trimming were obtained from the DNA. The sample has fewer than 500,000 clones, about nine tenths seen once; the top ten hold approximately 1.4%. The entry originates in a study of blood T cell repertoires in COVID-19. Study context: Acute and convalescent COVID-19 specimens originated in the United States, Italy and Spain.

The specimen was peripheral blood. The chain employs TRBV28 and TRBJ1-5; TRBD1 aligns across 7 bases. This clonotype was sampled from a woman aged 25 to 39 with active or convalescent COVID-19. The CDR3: CASSTLTGASNQPQHF. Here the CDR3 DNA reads TGTGCCAGCAGTACCCTAACAGGGGCTAGCAATCAGCCCCAGCATTTT.